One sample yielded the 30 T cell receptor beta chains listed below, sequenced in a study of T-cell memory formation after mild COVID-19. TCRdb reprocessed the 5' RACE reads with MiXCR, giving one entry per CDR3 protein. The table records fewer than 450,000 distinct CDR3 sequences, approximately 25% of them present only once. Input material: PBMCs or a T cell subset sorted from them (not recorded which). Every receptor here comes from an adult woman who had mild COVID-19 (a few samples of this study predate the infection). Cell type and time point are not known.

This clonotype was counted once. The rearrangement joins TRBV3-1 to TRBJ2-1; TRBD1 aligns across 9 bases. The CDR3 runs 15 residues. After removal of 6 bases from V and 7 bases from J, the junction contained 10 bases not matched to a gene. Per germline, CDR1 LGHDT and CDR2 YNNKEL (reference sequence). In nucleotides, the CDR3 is TGTGCCAGCAGTCGCCTGGGGGACAGGGTAAATGAGCAGTTCTTC. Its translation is CASSRLGDRVNEQFF.

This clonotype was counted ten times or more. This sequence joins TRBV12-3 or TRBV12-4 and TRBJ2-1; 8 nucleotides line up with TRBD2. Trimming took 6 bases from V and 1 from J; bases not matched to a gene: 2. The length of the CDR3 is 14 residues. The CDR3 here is CASSRGGSYNEQFF. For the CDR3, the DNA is TGTGCCAGCAGCCGCGGGGGGTCCTACAATGAGCAGTTCTTC.

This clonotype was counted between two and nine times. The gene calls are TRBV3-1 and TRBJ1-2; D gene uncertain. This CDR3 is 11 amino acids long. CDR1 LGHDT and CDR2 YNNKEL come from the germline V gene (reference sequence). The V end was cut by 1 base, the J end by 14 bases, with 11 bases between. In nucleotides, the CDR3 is TGTGCCAGCAGCCAAGTTTCGGAAATTACCTTC. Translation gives CASSQVSEITF. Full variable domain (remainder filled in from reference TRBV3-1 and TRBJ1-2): DTAVSQTPKYLVTQMGNDKSIKCEQNLGHDTMYWYKQDSKKFLKIMFSYNNKELIINETVPNRFSPKSPDKAHLNLHINSLELGDSAVYFCASSQVSEITFGSGTRLTVV.

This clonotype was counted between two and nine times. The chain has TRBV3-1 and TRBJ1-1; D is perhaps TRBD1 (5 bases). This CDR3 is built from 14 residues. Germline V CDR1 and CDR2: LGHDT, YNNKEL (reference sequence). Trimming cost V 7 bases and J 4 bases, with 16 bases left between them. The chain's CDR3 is CASKHLQEGTEAFF. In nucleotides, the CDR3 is TGTGCCAGCAAACACCTACAGGAGGGCACTGAAGCTTTCTTT.

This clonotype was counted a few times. This CDR3 is CASSLALQGSEQYF. The CDR3 coding sequence is TGTGCCAGCAGCTTAGCGCTCCAGGGGAGTGAGCAGTACTTC. The V call is TRBV7-9, the J call TRBJ2-7, with TRBD1 as a possible D gene (6 bases). The germline V gene has CDR1 SEHNR and CDR2 FQNEAQ (reference sequence). This CDR3 has 14 amino acids. The ends were cut back, 0 bases at V and 7 bases at J, with 13 bases in the middle.

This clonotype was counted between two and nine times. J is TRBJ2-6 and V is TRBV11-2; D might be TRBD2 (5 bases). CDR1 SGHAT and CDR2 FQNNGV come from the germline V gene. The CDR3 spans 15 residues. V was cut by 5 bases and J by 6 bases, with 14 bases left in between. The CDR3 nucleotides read TGTGCCAGCAGCGCCCCCCACGGGGTGGCCAACGTCCTGACTTTC. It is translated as CASSAPHGVANVLTF.

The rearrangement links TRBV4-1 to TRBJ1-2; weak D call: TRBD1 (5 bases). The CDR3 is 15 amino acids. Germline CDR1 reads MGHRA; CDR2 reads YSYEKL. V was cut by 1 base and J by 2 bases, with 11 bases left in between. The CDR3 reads CASSQAPGTNYGYTF. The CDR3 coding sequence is TGCGCCAGCAGCCAAGCACCCGGGACGAACTATGGCTACACCTTC.

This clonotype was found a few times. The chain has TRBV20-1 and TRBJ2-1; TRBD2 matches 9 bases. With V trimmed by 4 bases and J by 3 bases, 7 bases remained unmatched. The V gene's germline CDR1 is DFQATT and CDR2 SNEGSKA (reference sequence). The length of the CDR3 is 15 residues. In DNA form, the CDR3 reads TGCAGTGCTACATCTAGCGGGGCCCGCTACAATGAGCAGTTCTTC. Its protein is CSATSSGARYNEQFF.

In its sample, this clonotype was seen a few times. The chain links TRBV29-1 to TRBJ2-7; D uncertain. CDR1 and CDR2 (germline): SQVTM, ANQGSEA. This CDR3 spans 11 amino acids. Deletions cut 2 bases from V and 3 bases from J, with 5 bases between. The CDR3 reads CSVETHYEQYF. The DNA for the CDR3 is TGCAGCGTTGAAACTCACTACGAGCAGTACTTC.

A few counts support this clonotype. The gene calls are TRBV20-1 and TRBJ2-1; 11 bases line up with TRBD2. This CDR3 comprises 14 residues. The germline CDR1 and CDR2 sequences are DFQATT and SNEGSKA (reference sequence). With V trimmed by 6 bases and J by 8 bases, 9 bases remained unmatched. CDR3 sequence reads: CSAVTSGRGDEQFF. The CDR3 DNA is TGCAGTGCCGTAACTAGCGGGAGAGGTGATGAGCAGTTCTTC.

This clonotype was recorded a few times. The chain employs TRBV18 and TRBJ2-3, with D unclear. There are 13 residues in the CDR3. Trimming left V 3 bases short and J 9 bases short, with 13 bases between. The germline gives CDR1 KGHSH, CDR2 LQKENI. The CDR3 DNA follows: TGTGCCAGCTCACCCGTAAAGGAGAACACGCAGTATTTT. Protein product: CASSPVKENTQYF.

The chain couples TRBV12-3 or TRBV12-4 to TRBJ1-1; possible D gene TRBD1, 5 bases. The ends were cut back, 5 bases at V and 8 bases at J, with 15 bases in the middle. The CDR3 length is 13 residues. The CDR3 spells CASSGDGHPEAFF. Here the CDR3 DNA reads TGTGCCAGCAGTGGTGATGGACATCCAGAAGCTTTCTTT.

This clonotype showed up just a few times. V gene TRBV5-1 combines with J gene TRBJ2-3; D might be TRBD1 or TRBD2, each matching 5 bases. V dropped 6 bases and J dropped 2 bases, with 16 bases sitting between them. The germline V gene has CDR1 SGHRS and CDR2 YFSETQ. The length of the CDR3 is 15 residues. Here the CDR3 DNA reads TGCGCCAGCACCGGGACGGGTCTATTCACAGATACGCAGTATTTT. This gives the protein CASTGTGLFTDTQYF.

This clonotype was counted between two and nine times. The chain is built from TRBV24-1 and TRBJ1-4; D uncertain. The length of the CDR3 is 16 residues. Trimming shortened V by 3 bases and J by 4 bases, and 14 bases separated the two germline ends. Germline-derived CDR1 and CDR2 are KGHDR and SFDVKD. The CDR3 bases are TGTGCCACCAGTGATGCTAGTTCGGATTTTAATGAAAAACTGTTTTTT. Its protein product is CATSDASSDFNEKLFF.

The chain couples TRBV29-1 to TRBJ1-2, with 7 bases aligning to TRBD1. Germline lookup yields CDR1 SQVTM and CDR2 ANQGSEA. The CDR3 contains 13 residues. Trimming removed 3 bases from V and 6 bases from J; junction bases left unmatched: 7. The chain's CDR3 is CSVETGSGHGYTF. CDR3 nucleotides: TGCAGCGTTGAGACAGGGAGCGGGCATGGCTACACCTTC. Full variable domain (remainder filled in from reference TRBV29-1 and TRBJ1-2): SAVISQKPSRDICQRGTSLTIQCQVDSQVTMMFWYRQQPGQSLTLIATANQGSEATYESGFVIDKFPISRPNLTFSTLTVSNMSPEDSSIYLCSVETGSGHGYTFGSGTRLTVV.

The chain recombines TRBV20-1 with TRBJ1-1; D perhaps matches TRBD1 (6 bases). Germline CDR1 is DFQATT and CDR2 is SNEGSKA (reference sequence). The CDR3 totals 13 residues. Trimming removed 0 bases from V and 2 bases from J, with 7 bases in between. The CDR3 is CSAREQGNTEAFF. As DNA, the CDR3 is TGCAGTGCTAGAGAACAGGGTAACACTGAAGCTTTCTTT.

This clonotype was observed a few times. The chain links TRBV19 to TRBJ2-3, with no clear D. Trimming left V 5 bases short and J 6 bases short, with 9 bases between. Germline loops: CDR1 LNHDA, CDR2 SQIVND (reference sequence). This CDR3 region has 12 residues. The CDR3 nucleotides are TGTGCCAGTAGTTTACCGGCGGATACGCAGTATTTT. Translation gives CASSLPADTQYF.

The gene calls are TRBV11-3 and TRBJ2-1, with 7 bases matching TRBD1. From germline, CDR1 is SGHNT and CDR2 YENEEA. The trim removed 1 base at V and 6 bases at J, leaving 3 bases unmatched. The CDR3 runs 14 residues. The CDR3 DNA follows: TGTGCCAGCAGCTTAGCCGGGACAGTCAATGAGCAGTTCTTC. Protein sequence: CASSLAGTVNEQFF.

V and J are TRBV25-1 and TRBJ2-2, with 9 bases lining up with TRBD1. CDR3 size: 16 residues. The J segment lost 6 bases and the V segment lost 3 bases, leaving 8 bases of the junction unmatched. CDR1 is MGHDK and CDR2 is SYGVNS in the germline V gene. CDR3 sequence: CASSDLGQGNAGELFF. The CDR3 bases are TGTGCCAGCAGTGATCTTGGACAGGGGAATGCCGGGGAGCTGTTTTTT.

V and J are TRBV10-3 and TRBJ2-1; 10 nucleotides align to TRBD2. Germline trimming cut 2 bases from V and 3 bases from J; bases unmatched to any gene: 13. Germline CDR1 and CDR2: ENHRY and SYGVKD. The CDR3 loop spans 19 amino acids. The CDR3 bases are TGTGCCATCAGTGAGCCGACGCGGACTAGCGGAGCAAACTACAATGAGCAGTTCTTC. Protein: CAISEPTRTSGANYNEQFF.

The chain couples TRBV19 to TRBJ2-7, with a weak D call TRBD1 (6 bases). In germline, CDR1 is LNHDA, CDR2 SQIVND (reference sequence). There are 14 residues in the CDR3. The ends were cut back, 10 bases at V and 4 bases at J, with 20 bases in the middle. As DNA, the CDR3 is TGTGCCACGTCCGTTAACAGGGAAGGATACGAGCAGTACTTC. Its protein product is CATSVNREGYEQYF.

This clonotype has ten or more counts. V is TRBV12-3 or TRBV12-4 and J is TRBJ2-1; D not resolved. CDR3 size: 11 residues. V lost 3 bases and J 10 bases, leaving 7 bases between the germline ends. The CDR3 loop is CASSFAGEQFF. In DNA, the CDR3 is TGTGCCAGCAGTTTCGCCGGCGAGCAGTTCTTC.

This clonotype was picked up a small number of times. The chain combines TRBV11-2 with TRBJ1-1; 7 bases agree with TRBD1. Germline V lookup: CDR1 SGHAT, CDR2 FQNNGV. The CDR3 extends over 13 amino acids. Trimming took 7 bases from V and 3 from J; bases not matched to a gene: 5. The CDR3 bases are TGTGCCAGCACCGTGACAGGGTACACTGAAGCTTTCTTT. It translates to CASTVTGYTEAFF.

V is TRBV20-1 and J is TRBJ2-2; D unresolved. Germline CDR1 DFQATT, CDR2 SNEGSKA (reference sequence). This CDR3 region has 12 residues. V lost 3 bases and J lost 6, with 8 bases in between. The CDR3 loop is CSARVVAGELFF. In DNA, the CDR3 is TGCAGTGCTAGGGTGGTCGCCGGGGAGCTGTTTTTT.

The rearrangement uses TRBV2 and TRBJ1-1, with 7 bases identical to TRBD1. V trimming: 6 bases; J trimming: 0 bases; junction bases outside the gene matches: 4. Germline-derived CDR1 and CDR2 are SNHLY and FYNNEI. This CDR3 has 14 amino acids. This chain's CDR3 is CASRGDSMNTEAFF. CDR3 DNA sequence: TGTGCCAGCAGAGGGGACAGTATGAACACTGAAGCTTTCTTT.

The CDR3 nucleotides are TGCGCCAGCAGCGTCTTTCCACAGTCTACCTACGAGCAGTACTTC. This gives the protein CASSVFPQSTYEQYF. The rearrangement joins TRBV5-1 to TRBJ2-7, with D hard to call. V gave up 4 bases and J gave up 2 bases, with 16 bases separating them. CDR3 length: 15 residues. Germline loops: CDR1 SGHRS, CDR2 YFSETQ.

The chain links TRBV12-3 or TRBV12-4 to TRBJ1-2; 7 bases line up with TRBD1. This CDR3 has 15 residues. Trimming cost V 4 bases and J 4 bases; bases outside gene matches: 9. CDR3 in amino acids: CASSSTTGIFYGYTF. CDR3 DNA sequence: TGTGCCAGCAGTTCGACGACAGGGATCTTCTATGGCTACACCTTC.

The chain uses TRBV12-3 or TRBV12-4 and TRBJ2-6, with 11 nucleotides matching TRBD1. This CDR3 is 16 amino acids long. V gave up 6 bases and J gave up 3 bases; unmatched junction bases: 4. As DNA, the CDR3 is TGTGCCAGCAGCCGGACAGGGGGCGGTGGGGCCAACGTCCTGACTTTC. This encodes CASSRTGGGGANVLTF.

The CDR3 loop is CASSQDRRNTGELFF. The CDR3 nucleotides are TGTGCCAGCAGCCAAGATCGGAGGAACACCGGGGAGCTGTTTTTT. V gene TRBV14 combines with J gene TRBJ2-2; no clear D gene. V gave up 0 bases and J gave up 1 base, with 6 bases separating them. Germline V gene data show CDR1 as SGHDN and CDR2 as FVKESK. This CDR3 spans 15 amino acids.

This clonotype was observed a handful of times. The DNA for the CDR3 is TGTGCCACCTCCAGACTAGCGGGAGGGGGTGAGCAGTTCTTC. This translates into CATSRLAGGGEQFF. The chain has TRBV7-2 and TRBJ2-1, with 14 bases lining up with TRBD2. The CDR3 is made up of 14 amino acids. Germline V lookup: CDR1 SGHTA, CDR2 FQGNSA. The V gene end was trimmed by 10 bases and the J gene end by 9 bases; junction bases not matched to a gene: 8. Complete variable domain (other parts from reference TRBV7-2 and TRBJ2-1): GAGVSQSPSNKVTEKGKDVELRCDPISGHTALYWYRQSLGQGLEFLIYFQGNSAPDKSGLPSDRFSAERTGGSVSTLTIQRTQQEDSAVYLCATSRLAGGGEQFFGPGTRLTVL.